These 26 T cell receptor beta chains came from one sample sequenced in a study of monozygotic twins with inflammatory bowel disease. Following a re-call of the 5' RACE reads, TCRdb has one entry per CDR3 protein and lacks DNA. The sample data list 140,000 to 150,000 distinct CDR3 sequences. The sequenced sample was blood. Receptors were obtained from a human donor with ulcerative colitis or Crohn's disease, or a healthy co-twin of an affected twin (not recorded which).

This chain connects TRBV27 to TRBJ1-5; TCRdb outputs TRBD1, but without DNA this stays unchecked. CDR3 length: 16 amino acids. Germline lookup yields CDR1 MNHEY and CDR2 SMNVEV (reference sequence). Here the CDR3 reads CASSQRTGGINQPQYF.

V is TRBV11-3 and J is TRBJ2-1; TCRdb indicates TRBD1, and absent DNA this call remains unverified. There are 13 residues in the CDR3. Germline V gene sequence: CDR1 SGHNT, CDR2 YENEEA. CDR3 loop: CASSRPGWDEQFF.

This chain joins TRBV12-3 or TRBV12-4 and TRBJ1-5; the TCRdb D gene call, TRBD1, has no DNA to confirm it. This CDR3 is 13 amino acids long. CDR3 protein: CASSLRGGQPQHF.

The rearrangement joins TRBV30 to TRBJ2-1. The CDR3 has 13 amino acids. Per germline, CDR1 GTSNPN and CDR2 SVGIG (reference sequence). This CDR3 is CAWKSAFYNEQFF. The entire variable domain, with the rest obtained from reference TRBV30 and TRBJ2-1, is as follows: SQTIHQWPATLVQPVGSPLSLECTVEGTSNPNLYWYRQAAGRGLQLLFYSVGIGQISSEVPQNLSASRPQDRQFILSSKKLLLSDSGFYLCAWKSAFYNEQFFGPGTRLTVL.

The chain links TRBV4-3 to TRBJ2-1. Germline CDR1 reads LGHNA; CDR2 reads YSLEER. The CDR3 has 15 residues. CDR3 in amino acids: CASSQDRWRVDEQFF.

The V gene is TRBV28, the J gene TRBJ2-1; with no DNA, the TCRdb D assignment of TRBD2 cannot be verified. The germline CDR1 and CDR2 sequences are MDHEN and SYDVKM. The CDR3 contains 16 residues. CDR3 amino acids: CASSPSGIGKNNEQFF.

The rearrangement uses TRBV6-2 or TRBV6-3 and TRBJ2-2; TCRdb designates TRBD1, a call that cannot be tested without DNA. Germline V gene sequence: CDR1 MNHEY, CDR2 SVGEGT. The CDR3 length is 14 residues. CDR3: CASSYVPVGGELFF.

The J gene is TRBJ2-1, the V gene TRBV28; there is no DNA to check the TCRdb D call of TRBD1. The CDR3 runs to 15 residues. The germline CDR1 and CDR2 sequences are MDHEN and SYDVKM. CDR3 region: CASSTTGNLYNEQFF.

The rearrangement uses TRBV5-1 and TRBJ2-1; the D call from TCRdb, TRBD1, cannot be confirmed without DNA. The germline CDR1 and CDR2 sequences are SGHRS and YFSETQ. The CDR3 has 17 residues. The CDR3 loop is CASSSGGGRSSYNEQFF.

This rearrangement joins TRBV5-6 to TRBJ2-7. The CDR3 has 11 residues. The V gene's germline CDR1 is SGHDT and CDR2 YYEEEE. Here the CDR3 reads CASSFTDEQYF. The whole variable domain, remainder taken from reference TRBV5-6 and TRBJ2-7, is DAGVTQSPTHLIKTRGQQVTLRCSPKSGHDTVSWYQQALGQGPQFIFQYYEEEERQRGNFPDRFSGHQFPNYSSELNVNALLLGDSALYLCASSFTDEQYFGPGTRLTVT.

V is TRBV5-6 and J is TRBJ1-1. The CDR3 covers 14 residues. Looked up from germline, CDR1 is SGHDT and CDR2 is YYEEEE. This CDR3 reads CASSWMVQTTEAFF.

This chain connects TRBV6-2 or TRBV6-3 to TRBJ1-6; TCRdb designates TRBD1, a call that cannot be tested without DNA. The CDR3 runs to 13 residues. The germline CDR1 and CDR2 sequences are MNHEY and SVGEGT. CDR3 region: CASSYPKTGPRVF.

The chain combines TRBV5-5 with TRBJ2-5; the D call of TRBD2 rests on TCRdb alone, since no DNA is present to check it. This CDR3 spans 14 amino acids. Germline CDR1 and CDR2: SGHKS and YYEKEE (reference sequence). The CDR3 is CASSLLPEQETQYF.

V gene TRBV12-3 or TRBV12-4 combines with J gene TRBJ2-7; the TCRdb D gene call, TRBD1, has no DNA to confirm it. This CDR3 spans 14 amino acids. The CDR3 loop reads CASTLGSGYYEQYF.

The rearrangement joins TRBV5-8 to TRBJ2-7; absent DNA, TCRdb's TRBD1 call cannot be checked. This CDR3 contains 15 residues. CDR1 is SGHTS, CDR2 YDEGEE, per germline. The CDR3 spells CASTPWGGSSYEQYF.

The chain employs TRBV7-9 and TRBJ2-3; TCRdb picks TRBD1, but there is no DNA to check that call. The germline gives CDR1 SEHNR, CDR2 FQNEAQ (reference sequence). The CDR3 loop spans 15 amino acids. CDR3 protein: CASSLLPGARDTQYF.

V is TRBV2 and J is TRBJ1-2. The CDR3 length is 12 residues. CDR1 and CDR2 from the germline V gene are SNHLY and FYNNEI. CDR3 protein: CASSTSGYGYTF. The full variable domain, its missing parts supplied by reference TRBV2 and TRBJ1-2, is EPEVTQTPSHQVTQMGQEVILRCVPISNHLYFYWYRQILGQKVEFLVSFYNNEISEKSEIFDDQFSVERPDGSNFTLKIRSTKLEDSAMYFCASSTSGYGYTFGSGTRLTVV.

The CDR3 sequence: CASSPIPPDRDNSPLHF. This chain connects TRBV5-1 to TRBJ1-6; absent DNA, TCRdb's TRBD1 call cannot be checked. This CDR3 region has 17 residues. Germline V lookup: CDR1 SGHRS, CDR2 YFSETQ.

This chain's CDR3 is CASSLGYRVTYEQYF. J is TRBJ2-7 and V is TRBV7-2; without DNA, the TCRdb call of TRBD1 cannot be checked. The germline gives CDR1 SGHTA, CDR2 FQGNSA. This CDR3 has 15 residues. The full variable domain, with the rest looked up from reference TRBV7-2 and TRBJ2-7, is GAGVSQSPSNKVTEKGKDVELRCDPISGHTALYWYRQSLGQGLEFLIYFQGNSAPDKSGLPSDRFSAERTGGSVSTLTIQRTQQEDSAVYLCASSLGYRVTYEQYFGPGTRLTVT.

This chain links TRBV5-1 with TRBJ2-7; TCRdb designates TRBD1, a call that cannot be tested without DNA. CDR3 length: 14 residues. CDR1 SGHRS and CDR2 YFSETQ come from the germline V gene. CDR3 region: CASRSTGTDYEQYF.

The rearrangement joins TRBV6-1 to TRBJ2-2; TCRdb names TRBD2, which stays unverified in the absence of DNA. From germline, CDR1 is MNHNS and CDR2 SASEGT. The CDR3 extends over 15 amino acids. CDR3 region: CASRLIARGTGELFF.

The CDR3 protein is CASSPFGPPFDTQYF. V usage is TRBV7-9 and J usage is TRBJ2-3; the TRBD2 assignment by TCRdb is unverifiable without DNA. The CDR3 covers 15 residues. The germline CDR1 and CDR2 sequences are SEHNR and FQNEAQ (reference sequence). Full variable domain (outside the CDR3, taken from reference TRBV7-9 and TRBJ2-3): DTGVSQNPRHKITKRGQNVTFRCDPISEHNRLYWYRQTLGQGPEFLTYFQNEAQLEKSRLLSDRFSAERPKGSFSTLEIQRTEQGDSAMYLCASSPFGPPFDTQYFGPGTRLTVL.

The chain carries TRBV28 and TRBJ1-2. Germline assignment: CDR1 MDHEN and CDR2 SYDVKM. This CDR3 is 11 amino acids long. The CDR3 loop reads CASTSGYGYTF.

The chain combines TRBV5-1 with TRBJ2-2; TCRdb's D call, TRBD2, is unchecked because there is no DNA. Germline-derived CDR1 and CDR2 are SGHRS and YFSETQ. CDR3 length equals 13 residues. The CDR3 spells CASSLQALGELFF.

V usage is TRBV24-1 and J usage is TRBJ2-1; TCRdb's D call of TRBD2 is untestable without DNA. This CDR3 is built from 17 residues. Germline V gene data show CDR1 as KGHDR and CDR2 as SFDVKD. CDR3 loop: CATSDWTSGSGYNEQFF.

This chain uses TRBV4-3 with TRBJ2-3; absent DNA, TCRdb's TRBD2 call cannot be checked. The CDR3 extends over 16 amino acids. CDR1 LGHNA and CDR2 YSLEER come from the germline V gene. CDR3 sequence: CASSRQGTSGTDTQYF.